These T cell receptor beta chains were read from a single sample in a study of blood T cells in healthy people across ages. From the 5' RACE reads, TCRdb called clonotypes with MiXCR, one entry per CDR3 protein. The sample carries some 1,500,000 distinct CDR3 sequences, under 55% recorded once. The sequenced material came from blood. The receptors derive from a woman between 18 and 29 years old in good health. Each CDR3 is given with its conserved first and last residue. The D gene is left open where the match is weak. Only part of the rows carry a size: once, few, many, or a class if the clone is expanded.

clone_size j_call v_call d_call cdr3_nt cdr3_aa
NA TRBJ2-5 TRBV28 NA TGTGCCAGCAGTCTGCCTCTAAGGGAGGAAGAGACCCAGTACTTC CASSLPLREEETQYF
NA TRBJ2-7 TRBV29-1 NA TGCAGCCCCCAAAGGCCCGGGGGCATACATAACGAGCAGTACTTC CSPQRPGGIHNEQYF
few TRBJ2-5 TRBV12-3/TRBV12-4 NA TGTGCCAGCGGCCAGAGACAGGAACAAGAGACCCAGTACTTC CASGQRQEQETQYF
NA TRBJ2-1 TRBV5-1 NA TGCGCCAGCAGGGTCGGTTCCTACAATGAGCAGTTCTTC CASRVGSYNEQFF
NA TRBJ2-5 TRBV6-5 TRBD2 TGTGCCAGCAGAGAAGCGGGGGGGCAAGAGACCCAGTACTTC CASREAGGQETQYF
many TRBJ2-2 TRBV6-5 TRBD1 TGTGCCAGCAGTTCCGGACAGGGGGGTACCGGGGAGCTGTTTTTT CASSSGQGGTGELFF
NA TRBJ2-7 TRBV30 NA TGTGCCTGGAGTGGAAGGGTAGCCTACGAGCAGTACTTC CAWSGRVAYEQYF
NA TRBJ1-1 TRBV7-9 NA TGTGCCAGCAGCTCCCGGGACCTAGGGACTGAAGCTTTCTTT CASSSRDLGTEAFF
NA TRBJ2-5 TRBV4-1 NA TGCGCCAGCAGCCACGGGGGGCTCCAAAGGGAGACCCAGTACTTC CASSHGGLQRETQYF
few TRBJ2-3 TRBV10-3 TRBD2 TGTGCCATCAGTGAAGCAGCGGGGGGGAACACAGATACGCAGTATTTT CAISEAAGGNTDTQYF
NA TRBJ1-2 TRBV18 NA TGTGCCAGCTCACCCTTGGGTCTCGTCCAGGATGCGGGCTACACCTTC CASSPLGLVQDAGYTF
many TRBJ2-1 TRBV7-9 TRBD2 TGTGCCAGCAGCTACGGGAATAGCGGGGGCGATGAGCAGTTCTTC CASSYGNSGGDEQFF
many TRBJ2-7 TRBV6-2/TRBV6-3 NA TGTGCCAGCAGTTACAGGGGATCTATCAATGAGCAGTACTTC CASSYRGSINEQYF
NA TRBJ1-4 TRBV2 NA TGTGCCAGCAGGGTACCGGGACATGAAAAACTGTTTTTT CASRVPGHEKLFF
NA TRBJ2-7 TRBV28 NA TGTGCCAGCAGTCCCCGAGCCGATTTCAGCTCCTACGAGCAGTACTTC CASSPRADFSSYEQYF
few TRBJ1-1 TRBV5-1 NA TGCGCCAGCAGCCTGGGCCGGACGAGAATGAACACTGAAGCTTTCTTT CASSLGRTRMNTEAFF
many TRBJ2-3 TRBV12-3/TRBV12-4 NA TGTGCCAGCAGTCCTAACAGAGATACGCAGTATTTT CASSPNRDTQYF
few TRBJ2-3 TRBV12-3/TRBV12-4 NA TGTGCCAGCAGTTTAGGGGCCACGAGACCAGATACGCAGTATTTT CASSLGATRPDTQYF
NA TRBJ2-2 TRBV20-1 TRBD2 TGCAGTGCTGGAGGGATTAGGGCCGTTACTAGCGGGAACTCGAACACCGGGGAGCTGTTTTTT CSAGGIRAVTSGNSNTGELFF